This T cell receptor (beta chain) is drawn from a study of molecular identifiers for immune sequencing clone quantification. General study points: Spiked Jurkat TCR RNA equivalent to one cell was reportedly detectable in about a million naive cells.

As regards this clonotype: The antigen remains unidentified.

A single record per CDR3 protein comes from TCRdb applying MiXCR to the PCR reads. Here the sample spans a few hundred thousand distinct CDR3 sequences, 25% being singletons. The sequence derives from a human donor in good health. Some libraries in this study had Jurkat cell RNA spiked in. The sequenced sample consisted of naive CD8+ T cells from blood, with Jurkat cell RNA spiked in. The subset here: FACS-sorted CD8+CD4-CCR7+CD45RA+ naive T cells.

CDR3 sequence: CASSFGTFSYEQYF. DNA of the CDR3: TGTGCCAGCAGTTTTGGGACGTTCTCCTACGAGCAGTACTTC. V is TRBV6-9 and J is TRBJ2-7; either TRBD1 or TRBD2 may supply D (5 bases each). The V gene's germline CDR1 is MNHGY and CDR2 SVAAGI. The CDR3 loop spans 14 amino acids. V was shortened by 4 bases and J by 0 bases, with 10 bases between the two germline ends.